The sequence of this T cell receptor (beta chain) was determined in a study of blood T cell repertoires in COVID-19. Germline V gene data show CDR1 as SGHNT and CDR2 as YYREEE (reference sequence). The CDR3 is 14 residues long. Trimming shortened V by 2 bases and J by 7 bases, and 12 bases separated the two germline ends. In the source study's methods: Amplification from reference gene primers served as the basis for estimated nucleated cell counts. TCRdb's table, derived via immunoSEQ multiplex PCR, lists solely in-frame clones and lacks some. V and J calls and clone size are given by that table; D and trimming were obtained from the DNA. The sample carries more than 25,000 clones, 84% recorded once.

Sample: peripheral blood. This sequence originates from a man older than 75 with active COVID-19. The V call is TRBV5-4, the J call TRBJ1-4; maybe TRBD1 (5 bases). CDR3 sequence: CASSFRGWGEKLFF. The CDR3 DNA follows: TGTGCCAGCAGCTTTAGGGGATGGGGTGAAAAACTGTTTTTT. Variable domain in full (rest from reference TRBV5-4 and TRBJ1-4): ETGVTQSPTHLIKTRGQQVTLRCSSQSGHNTVSWYQQALGQGPQFIFQYYREEENGRGNFPPRFSGLQFPNYSSELNVNALELDDSALYLCASSFRGWGEKLFFGSGTQLSVL.